This passage covers 5 T cell receptor beta chains from one sample sequenced in a study of T cell responses to AZD1222 COVID-19 vaccine. Profiling relied on immunoSEQ multiplex PCR, and the TCRdb table lists in-frame clones only, not all of them. The sample carries around 150,000 clones, 88% recorded once. The starting material was peripheral blood, obtained on day 0 of AZD1222 vaccination. Receptors were obtained from an adult in good health.

This sequence joins TRBV20-1 and TRBJ2-7, with a tentative D call TRBD1 (6 bases). V gave up 8 bases and J gave up 4 bases, with 12 bases separating them. Germline V gene lookup returns CDR1 DFQATT and CDR2 SNEGSKA (reference sequence). The length of the CDR3 is 11 residues. CDR3 sequence (DNA): TGCAGTTTACAGGGACCGTACGAGCAGTACTTC. It codes for CSLQGPYEQYF.

This chain links TRBV7-8 with TRBJ1-5; 8 nucleotides align to TRBD1. The CDR3 has 14 residues. From germline, CDR1 is SGHVS and CDR2 FQNEAQ. Trimming at V came to 4 bases and at J to 6 bases, leaving 5 bases not matched to a gene. This chain's CDR3 is CASSSTGVSQPQHF. CDR3 bases: TGTGCCAGCAGCTCGACAGGGGTGAGTCAGCCCCAGCATTTT.

V usage is TRBV27 and J usage is TRBJ2-7; tentative D call: TRBD2 (6 bases). Per the germline V gene, CDR1 is MNHEY and CDR2 is SMNVEV (reference sequence). This CDR3 is 19 amino acids long. Trimming took 2 bases from V and 2 from J, leaving 25 bases between them. This chain's CDR3 is CASSLRYGDAGLHPYEQYF. CDR3 nucleotide sequence: TGTGCCAGCAGTTTACGATATGGGGACGCGGGACTCCACCCCTACGAGCAGTACTTC.

The V and J genes are TRBV11-3 and TRBJ2-1; maybe TRBD2 (6 bases). The ends were cut back, 5 bases at V and 5 bases at J, with 19 bases in the middle. Germline V gene sequence: CDR1 SGHNT, CDR2 YENEEA. The CDR3 spans 16 residues. CDR3 in amino acids: CASSRAGGPPNNEQFF. The CDR3, as DNA: TGTGCCAGCAGCCGAGCCGGGGGACCTCCGAACAATGAGCAGTTCTTC.

The chain combines TRBV10-3 with TRBJ2-1, with 8 bases fitting TRBD2. Trimming removed 10 bases from V and 3 bases from J; junction bases left unmatched: 8. This CDR3 region has 14 residues. Germline CDR1 ENHRY, CDR2 SYGVKD. CDR3: CATAGTRDYNEQFF. The CDR3 DNA sequence: TGTGCCACCGCCGGGACTAGGGACTACAATGAGCAGTTCTTC.